One and the same sample provided the 26 T cell receptor beta chains below, sequenced in a study of beta chain features in type 1 diabetes. What was sequenced were expressed TCRB transcripts, since all of the isolated RNA had been reverse transcribed. Using immunoSEQ multiplex PCR, the repertoire was profiled, and TCRdb retains in-frame clones only, with some absent. The sample yields 150,000 or so clones, about 9.1% seen once. Sequencing was performed on central memory CD4+ T cells from blood. Receptors originate from a middle-aged woman in good health.

This clone was counted between two and nine times. The chain is built from TRBV6-5 and TRBJ1-6, with 8 bases matching TRBD1. With V trimmed by 7 bases and J by 9 bases, 8 bases remained unmatched. The CDR3 extends over 14 amino acids. Germline V lookup: CDR1 MNHEY, CDR2 SVGAGI. CDR3 coding DNA: TGTGCCAGCACCATACAGGGGGGCATTTCACCCCTCCACTTT. Protein sequence: CASTIQGGISPLHF.

The genes are TRBV20-1 and TRBJ2-1, with D possibly TRBD2 on 5 matching bases. In germline, CDR1 is DFQATT, CDR2 SNEGSKA (reference sequence). This CDR3 spans 11 amino acids. The germline V and J ends were trimmed by 6 bases and 6 bases, with 9 bases remaining between them. CDR3 nucleotide sequence: TGCAGTGCAACTACTAGCAATGAGCAGTTCTTC. It encodes CSATTSNEQFF.

Remarks on this clone: The junction departs from the called germline gene at one end, perhaps through a read error. The chain links TRBV7-8 to TRBJ2-5, with 13 nucleotides matching TRBD2. The germline CDR1 and CDR2 sequences are SGHVS and FQNEAQ. The CDR3 consists of 15 residues. The CDR3 loop reads CASSPGLAGRETQYF. The CDR3 nucleotides are TGCGCCAGCAGCCCGGGACTAGCGGGGCGGGAGACCCAGTACTTC.

This clone was found many times. The rearrangement links TRBV5-4 to TRBJ1-1; 7 positions match TRBD1. The CDR3 runs 13 residues. V dropped 5 bases and J dropped 14; count of bases not matched to a gene: 15. Germline loops: CDR1 SGHNT, CDR2 YYREEE (reference sequence). In nucleotides, the CDR3 is TGTGCCAGCAGTCCGGACAGGTCCGTCGTAAGATTCTTT. Its translation: CASSPDRSVVRFF.

CDR3 residues: CASSSPPPNSYGYTF. The CDR3 DNA reads TGTGCCAGCAGCTCACCCCCACCCAATAGCTATGGCTACACCTTC. The chain is built from TRBV5-6 and TRBJ1-2; the D is unclear. The CDR3 has 15 residues. With 3 bases removed from V and 4 bases from J, the gap between germline ends came to 16 bases. The germline gives CDR1 SGHDT, CDR2 YYEEEE.

This clone turned up a few times. The chain carries TRBV5-1 and TRBJ2-5; 8 bases match TRBD2. J lost 4 bases, V lost 4 bases, and 9 bases had no gene match. The CDR3 loop spans 15 amino acids. CDR1 and CDR2 from the germline V gene are SGHRS and YFSETQ. Here the CDR3 reads CASSPGRGAGETQYF. The CDR3 DNA is TGCGCCAGCAGCCCGGGGCGGGGGGCCGGAGAGACCCAGTACTTC.

This clone has a count of ten or more. At the DNA level, this CDR3 is encoded by other sequences in the same sample as well. The chain joins TRBV5-4 to TRBJ1-2; D remains unclear. CDR1 and CDR2 from the germline V gene are SGHNT and YYREEE (reference sequence). CDR3 length: 12 amino acids. Trimming took off 0 bases at V and 8 bases at J, with 8 bases between the two ends. This CDR3 is CASSLEQYGYTF. CDR3 sequence (DNA): TGTGCCAGCAGCTTGGAACAGTACGGCTACACCTTC.

This clone was counted only a few times. V usage is TRBV7-9 and J usage is TRBJ2-7; perhaps TRBD2 as D (5 bases). Germline values: CDR1 SEHNR, CDR2 FQNEAQ (reference sequence). The CDR3 runs 15 residues. V gave up 5 bases and J gave up 2 bases, with 16 bases separating them. The CDR3 loop is CASSLPSEGTYEQYF. For the CDR3, the DNA is TGTGCCAGCAGCCTACCCTCCGAGGGAACCTACGAGCAGTACTTC.

This clone was counted a few times. CDR3 sequence reads: CASSQGSGMGYEQYF. The DNA for the CDR3 is TGCGCCAGCAGCCAAGGTTCCGGGATGGGCTACGAGCAGTACTTC. The chain recombines TRBV4-3 with TRBJ2-7, with a possible D match to TRBD2 (5 bases). Germline V lookup: CDR1 LGHNA, CDR2 YSLEER. Trimming pared 1 base from V and 3 bases from J, leaving 13 bases between. This CDR3 has 15 amino acids.

The chain joins TRBV5-5 to TRBJ1-2; D unresolved. This CDR3 comprises 13 residues. Per the germline V gene, CDR1 is SGHKS and CDR2 is YYEKEE (reference sequence). V lost 5 bases, J lost 5 bases, and 13 bases lay in between. CDR3 sequence (DNA): TGTGCCAGCAGGGTACAAGATATATATGGCTACACCTTC. It codes for CASRVQDIYGYTF.

The rearrangement joins TRBV7-2 to TRBJ2-7, with 9 bases aligning to TRBD1. The ends lost 8 bases at V and 3 bases at J; junction bases unmatched: 8. This CDR3 has 14 amino acids. Germline V gene data show CDR1 as SGHTA and CDR2 as FQGNSA. For the CDR3, the DNA is TGTGCCAGCGGAAACCGGGACAGGGTCTACGAGCAGTACTTC. Amino acid sequence: CASGNRDRVYEQYF.

The genes are TRBV7-8 and TRBJ2-2; D is possibly TRBD2 (6 bases). With 1 base removed from V and 1 base from J, the gap between germline ends came to 10 bases. The CDR3 extends over 16 amino acids. Germline V lookup: CDR1 SGHVS, CDR2 FQNEAQ. Here the CDR3 reads CASSLGRGRNTGELFF. CDR3 bases: TGTGCCAGCAGCTTAGGTCGGGGGAGGAACACCGGGGAGCTGTTTTTT.

This clone was picked up a small number of times. The chain links TRBV5-6 to TRBJ2-3, with 13 nucleotides matching TRBD2. The CDR3 length is 15 residues. V shed 4 bases, J shed 6 bases, and the junction held 5 bases outside the gene matches. Germline CDR1 is SGHDT and CDR2 is YYEEEE. The CDR3 bases are TGTGCCAGCAGCCCTATGACTAGCGGGGGGGATACGCAGTATTTT. Its translation: CASSPMTSGGDTQYF.

A few counts support this clone. This CDR3 is CASSLANRGIDGYTF. The DNA for the CDR3 is TGTGCCAGCAGCTTAGCGAACAGGGGTATAGATGGCTACACCTTC. The V gene is TRBV7-8, the J gene TRBJ1-2; TRBD1 agrees at 7 bases. CDR3 size: 15 residues. Germline V gene data show CDR1 as SGHVS and CDR2 as FQNEAQ. V shed 0 bases, J shed 6 bases, and the junction held 7 bases outside the gene matches.

In its sample, this clone was seen a few times. The V call is TRBV5-4, the J call TRBJ2-1; TRBD2 agrees at 10 bases. This CDR3 has 18 amino acids. Germline values: CDR1 SGHNT, CDR2 YYREEE (reference sequence). With 4 bases clipped from V and 1 base from J, the junction kept 11 bases outside the gene matches. DNA for the CDR3: TGTGCCAGCAGCATAAGCGGGGGGGCCAAGTCTTCCTACAATGAGCAGTTCTTC. It yields the protein CASSISGGAKSSYNEQFF.

In its sample, this clone was seen a few times. The rearrangement uses TRBV18 and TRBJ2-7, with D perhaps matching TRBD2 (5 bases). V lost 0 bases and J lost 4, with 7 bases in between. This CDR3 has 13 residues. Germline CDR1 KGHSH, CDR2 LQKENI. Here the CDR3 reads CASSPPGEYEQYF. The CDR3 region has the DNA TGTGCCAGCTCACCACCCGGGGAGTACGAGCAGTACTTC. The whole variable domain, remainder taken from reference TRBV18 and TRBJ2-7, is NAGVMQNPRHLVRRRGQEARLRCSPMKGHSHVYWYRQLPEEGLKFMVYLQKENIIDESGMPKERFSAEFPKEGPSILRIQQVVRGDSAAYFCASSPPGEYEQYFGPGTRLTVT.

The rearrangement links TRBV2 to TRBJ2-3; 9 nucleotides line up with TRBD1. CDR3 length: 15 amino acids. After removal of 6 bases from V and 3 bases from J, the junction contained 7 bases not matched to a gene. Germline V gives CDR1 SNHLY, CDR2 FYNNEI. CDR3 in DNA: TGTGCCAGCAGCTCGGGACAGGGAGTAACAGATACGCAGTATTTT. This codes for CASSSGQGVTDTQYF.

The V and J genes are TRBV5-1 and TRBJ2-5; 8 bases are shared with TRBD1. The germline CDR1 and CDR2 sequences are SGHRS and YFSETQ. The CDR3 spans 14 residues. Trimming at V came to 7 bases and at J to 5 bases, leaving 10 bases not matched to a gene. The CDR3 protein is CASDATGGLETQYF. CDR3 coding DNA: TGCGCCAGCGACGCAACAGGGGGTCTGGAGACCCAGTACTTC.

This clone turned up a few times. This chain joins TRBV5-1 and TRBJ2-2, with 8 positions matching TRBD1. CDR1 and CDR2 (germline): SGHRS, YFSETQ. After removal of 4 bases from V and 6 bases from J, the junction contained 20 bases not matched to a gene. The CDR3 runs 19 residues. The chain's CDR3 is CASSRTQNLLTGGAGELFF. The CDR3 DNA sequence: TGCGCCAGCAGCCGGACCCAAAACCTCCTCACAGGGGGAGCCGGGGAGCTGTTTTTT.

For this clone: Additional DNA sequences in this sample encode the identical CDR3. This chain joins TRBV4-1 and TRBJ1-4, with 7 bases that match TRBD1. Germline CDR1 reads MGHRA; CDR2 reads YSYEKL. CDR3 size: 16 residues. The junction had 2 bases not matched to a gene; V was cut back by 1 base and J by 0 bases. CDR3 nucleotides: TGCGCCAGCAGCCAAGCCCAGGGGGCAACTAATGAAAAACTGTTTTTT. As protein: CASSQAQGATNEKLFF.

The V gene is TRBV18, the J gene TRBJ2-5; the match to TRBD2 covers 11 bases. The V segment lost 3 bases and the J segment 5 bases; nucleotides outside the gene matches: 5. CDR1 and CDR2 (germline): KGHSH, LQKENI. This CDR3 region has 15 residues. CDR3 region: CASSPEGLAGETQYF. The CDR3 DNA reads TGTGCCAGCTCACCGGAAGGACTAGCGGGCGAGACCCAGTACTTC. Combining the CDR3 with reference TRBV18 and TRBJ2-5 gives the whole variable domain NAGVMQNPRHLVRRRGQEARLRCSPMKGHSHVYWYRQLPEEGLKFMVYLQKENIIDESGMPKERFSAEFPKEGPSILRIQQVVRGDSAAYFCASSPEGLAGETQYFGPGTRLLVL.

CDR3 sequence: CASSLAGLGNTIYF. CDR3 nucleotide sequence: TGTGCCAGCAGCTTAGCCGGACTGGGAAACACCATATATTTT. The V and J genes are TRBV7-2 and TRBJ1-3; unclear D gene. The CDR3 totals 14 residues. The V end was cut by 0 bases, the J end by 4 bases, with 7 bases between. Germline V gene data show CDR1 as SGHTA and CDR2 as FQGNSA.

This clone was seen more than once but under ten times. J is TRBJ1-6 and V is TRBV18; TRBD1 agrees at 7 bases. CDR1 is KGHSH and CDR2 is LQKENI in the germline V gene. The CDR3 consists of 17 residues. V lost 0 bases, J lost 8 bases, and 10 bases stayed unmatched. The CDR3 loop is CASSPPAGGSTDSPLHF. The CDR3 nucleotides are TGTGCCAGCTCACCACCGGCAGGGGGGTCTACTGATTCACCCCTCCACTTT.

This clone has more than one count but fewer than ten. V usage is TRBV18 and J usage is TRBJ1-6; the D gene is possibly TRBD1 (5 bases). Trimming removed 1 base from V and 7 bases from J, with 11 bases in between. CDR3 length equals 15 residues. Germline V gives CDR1 KGHSH, CDR2 LQKENI. CDR3 nucleotides: TGTGCCAGCTCACCACTCGGGGGTCCAAATTCACCCCTCCACTTT. It specifies CASSPLGGPNSPLHF.

This clone was observed many times. V gene TRBV7-9 combines with J gene TRBJ2-7, with no clear D. Germline V CDR1 and CDR2: SEHNR, FQNEAQ (reference sequence). The CDR3 is made up of 14 amino acids. V was pared by 8 bases and J by 1 base, with 15 bases between. CDR3 coding DNA: TGTGCCAGCGGGTCCGGCGGCAGTTCCTACGAGCAGTACTTC. This gives the protein CASGSGGSSYEQYF.

This chain connects TRBV19 to TRBJ1-2; D not resolved. In germline, CDR1 is LNHDA, CDR2 SQIVND (reference sequence). CDR3 length: 13 amino acids. The germline V and J ends were trimmed by 6 bases and 7 bases, with 15 bases remaining between them. CDR3 bases: TGTGCCAGTAGCCCGGGCCCGGGGAGTGGCTACACCTTC. Protein: CASSPGPGSGYTF.